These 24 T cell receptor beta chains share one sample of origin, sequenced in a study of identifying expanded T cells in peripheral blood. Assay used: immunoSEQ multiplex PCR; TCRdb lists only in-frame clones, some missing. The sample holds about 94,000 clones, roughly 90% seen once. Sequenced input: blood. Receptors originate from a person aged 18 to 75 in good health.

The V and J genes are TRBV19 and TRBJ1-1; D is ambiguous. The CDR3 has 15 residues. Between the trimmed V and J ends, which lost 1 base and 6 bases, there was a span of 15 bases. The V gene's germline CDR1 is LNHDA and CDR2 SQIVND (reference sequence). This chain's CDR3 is CASSIGRAGGAEAFF. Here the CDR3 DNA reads TGTGCCAGTAGTATAGGTAGGGCCGGAGGCGCTGAAGCTTTCTTT.

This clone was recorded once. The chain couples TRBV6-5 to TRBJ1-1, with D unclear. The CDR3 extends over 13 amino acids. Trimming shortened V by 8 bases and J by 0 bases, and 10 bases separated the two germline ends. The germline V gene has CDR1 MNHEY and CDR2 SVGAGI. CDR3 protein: CASLIGLNTEAFF. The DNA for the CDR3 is TGTGCCAGCCTGATCGGGCTGAACACTGAAGCTTTCTTT.

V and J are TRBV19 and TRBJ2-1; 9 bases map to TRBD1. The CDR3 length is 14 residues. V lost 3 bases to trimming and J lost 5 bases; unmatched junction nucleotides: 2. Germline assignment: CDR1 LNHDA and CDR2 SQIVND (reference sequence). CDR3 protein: CASSMGQGNNEQFF. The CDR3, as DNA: TGTGCCAGTAGTATGGGACAGGGCAACAATGAGCAGTTCTTC. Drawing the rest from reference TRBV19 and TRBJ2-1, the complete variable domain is DGGITQSPKYLFRKEGQNVTLSCEQNLNHDAMYWYRQDPGQGLRLIYYSQIVNDFQKGDIAEGYSVSREKKESFPLTVTSAQKNPTAFYLCASSMGQGNNEQFFGPGTRLTVL.

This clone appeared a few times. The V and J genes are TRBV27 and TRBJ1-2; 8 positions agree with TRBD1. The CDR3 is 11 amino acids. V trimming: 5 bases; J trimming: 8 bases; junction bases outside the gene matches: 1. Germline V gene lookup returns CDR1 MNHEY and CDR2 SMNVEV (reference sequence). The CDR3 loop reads CASSQGAGYTF. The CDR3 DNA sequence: TGTGCCAGCAGTCAGGGGGCCGGCTACACCTTC.

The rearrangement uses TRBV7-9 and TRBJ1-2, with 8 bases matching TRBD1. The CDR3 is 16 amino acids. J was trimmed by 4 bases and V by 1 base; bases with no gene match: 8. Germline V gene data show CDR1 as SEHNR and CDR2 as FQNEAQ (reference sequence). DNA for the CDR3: TGTGCCAGCAGCTTAGGGCAGGGGGCTGGTAGCTATGGCTACACCTTC. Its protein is CASSLGQGAGSYGYTF.

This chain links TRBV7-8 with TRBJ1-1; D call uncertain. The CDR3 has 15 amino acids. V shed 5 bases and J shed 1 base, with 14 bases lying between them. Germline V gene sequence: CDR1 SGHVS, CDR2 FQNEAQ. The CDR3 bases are TGTGCCAGCAGCCTTCAGGTCCGGGAGAACACTGAAGCTTTCTTT. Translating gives CASSLQVRENTEAFF.

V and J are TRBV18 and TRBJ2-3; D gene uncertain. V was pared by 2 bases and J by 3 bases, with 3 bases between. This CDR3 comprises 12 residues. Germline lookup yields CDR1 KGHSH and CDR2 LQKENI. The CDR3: CASSPVTDTQYF. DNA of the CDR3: TGTGCCAGCTCACCAGTTACAGATACGCAGTATTTT.

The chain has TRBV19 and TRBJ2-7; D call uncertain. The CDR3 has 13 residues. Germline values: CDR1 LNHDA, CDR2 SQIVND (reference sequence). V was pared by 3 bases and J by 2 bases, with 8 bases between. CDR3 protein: CASSIESTYEQYF. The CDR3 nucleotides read TGTGCCAGTAGTATTGAATCTACCTACGAGCAGTACTTC.

Here the CDR3 reads CASSIKGTLMYEQYF. CDR3 in DNA: TGTGCCAGTAGTATAAAGGGGACCCTTATGTACGAGCAGTACTTC. The chain uses TRBV19 and TRBJ2-7; D possibly uses TRBD1 or TRBD2 (5 bases each). This CDR3 is built from 15 residues. Trimming left V 2 bases short and J 4 bases short, with 15 bases between. The germline gives CDR1 LNHDA, CDR2 SQIVND (reference sequence).

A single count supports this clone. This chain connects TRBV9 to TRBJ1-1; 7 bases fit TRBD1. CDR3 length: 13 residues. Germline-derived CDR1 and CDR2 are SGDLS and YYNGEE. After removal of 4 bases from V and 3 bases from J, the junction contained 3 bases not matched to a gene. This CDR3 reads CASSTGTDTEAFF. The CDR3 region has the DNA TGTGCCAGCAGCACAGGGACAGACACTGAAGCTTTCTTT.

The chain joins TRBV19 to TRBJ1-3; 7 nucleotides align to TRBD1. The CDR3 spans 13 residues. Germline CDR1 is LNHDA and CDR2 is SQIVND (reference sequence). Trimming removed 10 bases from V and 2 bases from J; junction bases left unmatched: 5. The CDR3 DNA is TGTGCCACCGGGGGACAGACTGGAAACACCATATATTTT. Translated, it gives CATGGQTGNTIYF.

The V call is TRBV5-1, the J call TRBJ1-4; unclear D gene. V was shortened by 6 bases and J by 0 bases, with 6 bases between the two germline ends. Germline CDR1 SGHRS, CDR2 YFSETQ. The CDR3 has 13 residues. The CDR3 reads CASTTATNEKLFF. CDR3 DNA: TGCGCCAGCACAACCGCAACTAATGAAAAACTGTTTTTT.

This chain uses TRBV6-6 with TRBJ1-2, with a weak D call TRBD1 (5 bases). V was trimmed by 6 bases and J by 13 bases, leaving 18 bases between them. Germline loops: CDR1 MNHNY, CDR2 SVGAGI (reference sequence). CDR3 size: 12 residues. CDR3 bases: TGTGCCAGCAGCAATGAAGGGACGGCTCGCACCTTC. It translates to CASSNEGTARTF.

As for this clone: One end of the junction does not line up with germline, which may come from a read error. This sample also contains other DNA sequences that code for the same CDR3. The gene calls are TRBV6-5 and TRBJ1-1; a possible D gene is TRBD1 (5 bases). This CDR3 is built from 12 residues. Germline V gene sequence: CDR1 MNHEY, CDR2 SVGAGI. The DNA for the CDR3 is TGTGCCAGCAGTTACCGGGACGGTGAAGCCTTCTTT. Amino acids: CASSYRDGEAFF.

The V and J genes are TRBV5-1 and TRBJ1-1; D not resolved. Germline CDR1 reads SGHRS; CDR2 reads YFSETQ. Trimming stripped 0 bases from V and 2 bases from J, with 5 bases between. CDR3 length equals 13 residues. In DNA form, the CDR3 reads TGCGCCAGCAGCTTGGGAGATAACACTGAAGCTTTCTTT. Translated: CASSLGDNTEAFF. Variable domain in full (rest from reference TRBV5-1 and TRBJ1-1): KAGVTQTPRYLIKTRGQQVTLSCSPISGHRSVSWYQQTPGQGLQFLFEYFSETQRNKGNFPGRFSGRQFSNSRSEMNVSTLELGDSALYLCASSLGDNTEAFFGQGTRLTVV.

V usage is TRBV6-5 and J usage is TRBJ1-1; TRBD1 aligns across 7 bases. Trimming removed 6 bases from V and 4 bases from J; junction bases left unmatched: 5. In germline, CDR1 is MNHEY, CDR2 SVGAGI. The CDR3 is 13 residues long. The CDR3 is CASSKQGSTEAFF. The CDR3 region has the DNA TGTGCCAGCAGCAAACAGGGGAGCACTGAAGCTTTCTTT.

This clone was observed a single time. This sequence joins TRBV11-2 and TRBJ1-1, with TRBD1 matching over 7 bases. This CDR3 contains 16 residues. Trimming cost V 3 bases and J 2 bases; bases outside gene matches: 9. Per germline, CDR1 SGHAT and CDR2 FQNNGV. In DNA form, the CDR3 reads TGTGCCAGCAGCTTTAGCACGGGACAGACCAACACTGAAGCTTTCTTT. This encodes CASSFSTGQTNTEAFF.

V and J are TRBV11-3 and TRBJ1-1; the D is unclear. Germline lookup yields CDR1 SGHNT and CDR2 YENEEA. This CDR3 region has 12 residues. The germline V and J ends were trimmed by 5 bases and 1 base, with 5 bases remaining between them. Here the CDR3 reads CASSEGNTEAFF. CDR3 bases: TGTGCCAGCAGCGAGGGGAACACTGAAGCTTTCTTT.

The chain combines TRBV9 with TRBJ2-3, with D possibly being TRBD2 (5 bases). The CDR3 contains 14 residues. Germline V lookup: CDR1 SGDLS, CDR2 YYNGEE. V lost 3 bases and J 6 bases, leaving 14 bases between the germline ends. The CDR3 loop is CASSGGSPTDTQYF. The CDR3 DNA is TGTGCCAGCAGCGGTGGGAGCCCTACCGATACGCAGTATTTT.

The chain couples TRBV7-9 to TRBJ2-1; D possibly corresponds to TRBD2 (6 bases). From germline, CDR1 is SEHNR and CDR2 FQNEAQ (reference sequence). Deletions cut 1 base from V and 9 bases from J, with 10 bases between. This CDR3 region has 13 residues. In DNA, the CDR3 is TGTGCCAGCAGCTTAGGGGTCGGGAGTGAGCAGTTCTTC. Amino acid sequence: CASSLGVGSEQFF.

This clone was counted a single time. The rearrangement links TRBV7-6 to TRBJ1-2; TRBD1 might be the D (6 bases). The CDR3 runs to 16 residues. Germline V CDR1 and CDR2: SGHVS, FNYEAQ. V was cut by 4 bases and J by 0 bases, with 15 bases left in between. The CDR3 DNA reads TGTGCCAGCAGCTCCAAACAGGGTATGGCTAACTATGGCTACACCTTC. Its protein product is CASSSKQGMANYGYTF.

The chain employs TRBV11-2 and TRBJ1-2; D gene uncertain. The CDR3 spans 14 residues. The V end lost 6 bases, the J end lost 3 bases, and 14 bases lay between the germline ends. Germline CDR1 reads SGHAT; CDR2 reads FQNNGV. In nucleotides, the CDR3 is TGTGCCAGCAGGAAGCCCATTAGGGACTATGGCTACACCTTC. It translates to CASRKPIRDYGYTF.

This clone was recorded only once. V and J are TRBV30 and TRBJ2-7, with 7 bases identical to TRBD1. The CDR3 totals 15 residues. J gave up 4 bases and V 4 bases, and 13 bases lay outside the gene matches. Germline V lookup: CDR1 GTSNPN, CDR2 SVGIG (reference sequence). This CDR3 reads CAWTSRTGYNYEQYF. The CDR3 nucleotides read TGTGCCTGGACATCGAGGACAGGTTATAATTACGAGCAGTACTTC.

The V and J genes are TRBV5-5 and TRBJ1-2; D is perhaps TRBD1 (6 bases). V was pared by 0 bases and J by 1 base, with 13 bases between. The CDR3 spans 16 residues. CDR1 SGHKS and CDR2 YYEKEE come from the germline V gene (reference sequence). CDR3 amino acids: CASSLEGEPYNYGYTF. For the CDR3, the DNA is TGTGCCAGCAGCTTGGAGGGGGAGCCCTATAACTATGGCTACACCTTC. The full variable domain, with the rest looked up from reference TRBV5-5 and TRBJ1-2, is DAGVTQSPTHLIKTRGQQVTLRCSPISGHKSVSWYQQVLGQGPQFIFQYYEKEERGRGNFPDRFSARQFPNYSSELNVNALLLGDSALYLCASSLEGEPYNYGYTFGSGTRLTVV.